This T cell receptor beta chain was recorded in a study of identical twins. Study-level findings and limits: Sharing of beta out-of-frame sequences by twins showed a weaker excess.

Unique molecular identifiers were present on the cDNA, and a universal primer site came from template switching. A single record per CDR3 protein comes from TCRdb applying MiXCR to the 5' RACE reads. The data show some 600,000 distinct CDR3 sequences, with around 7.5% seen just once and about 1.6% held by the top ten. With V trimmed by 5 bases and J by 1 base, 1 base remained unmatched. This CDR3 contains 14 residues. At least ten counts were recorded for this clonotype. The antigen is not known. These sequences were also reported in another study, on yellow fever vaccine responses in identical twins.

Sequenced material: PBMCs. This chain joins TRBV12-3 or TRBV12-4 and TRBJ2-2; 7 bases agree with TRBD2. The receptor was derived from a woman younger than 30 in good health. CDR3 sequence reads: CASSAGVNTGELFF. The CDR3 DNA is TGTGCCAGCAGTGCGGGAGTGAACACCGGGGAGCTGTTTTTT.